The entry below gives a single T cell receptor (beta chain) sequence along with its context. No antigen is known for it. The junction and the germline gene differ at one end; a read error may be behind it. Primers used in a second PCR of about 7 to 12 cycles were a sample-barcoded 5' primer and a J-beta primer mix. TCRdb itself ran the 5' RACE reads through MiXCR, one entry per CDR3 protein. The sample consists of approximately 2,000,000 distinct CDR3 sequences, around 40% of them appearing once. Germline assignment: CDR1 SGHVS and CDR2 FQNEAQ. The CDR3 length is 15 residues. The record originates from a study of blood T cells in healthy people across ages. Study results and limitations: Unknown donor CMV status possibly confounded expanded clonotype changes.

Individuals who donated were healthy Caucasians from Russia aged roughly 6 to 90. Total RNA was extracted at no less than 6 micrograms per sample. V gene TRBV7-8 combines with J gene TRBJ1-4; D gene ambiguous. This TCR was recovered from a human donor in good health. Source material: blood. The DNA for the CDR3 is TGTGCCGGCAGCCCACACAGAGATTCGGCGGAAAAACTGTTTTTT. This encodes CAGSPHRDSAEKLFF. Based on the CDR3 plus reference TRBV7-8 and TRBJ1-4, the full variable domain is GAGVSQSPRYKVAKRGQDVALRCDPISGHVSLFWYQQALGQGPEFLTYFQNEAQLDKSGLPSDRFFAERPEGSVSTLKIQRTQQEDSAVYLCAGSPHRDSAEKLFFGSGTQLSVL.